This T cell receptor (beta chain) was sequenced during a study of T-cell reconstitution after alpha-beta-depleted transplantation in children (dated by TCRdb to the mid-2010s). For the study in its entirety: Using TCR repertoire profiling, the study followed T-cell immune reconstitution in a quantitative way in children after TCRalphabeta/CD19-depleted allogeneic hematopoietic cell transplantation.

The method was PCR. Reads for this sample came from an Illumina HiSeq 2500. TCR library preparation used molecular barcoding, with unique molecular identifiers applied to normalize quantification of the TCRbeta repertoire. TCRdb ran its own pipeline on the public reads, namely fastp trimming at Q25 and MiXCR clone calling, and kept in-frame beta chains. Here each entry gathers all rows of one CDR3 protein and keeps the most common genes and DNA. This sample comprises around 340,000 distinct CDR3 sequences, about an eighth of them detected only once. Roughly 4.3% of the sample is held by the ten biggest clonotypes. The germline V gene specifies SGHAT as CDR1 and FQNNGV as CDR2. Cut back by 3 bases and 5 bases, the V and J ends lie 10 bases apart. From the cysteine through the phenylalanine, the CDR3 covers 13 amino acids. Only the CDR3 part of the read is kept: 39 bases, read in frame from the first base.

This clonotype was detected many times. Its antigen is still unknown. Base qualities are not provided; no much larger clone lies one nucleotide away. Sequencing was performed on PBMCs, taken from the stem cell graft. The sequence was obtained from a human donor who donated a stem cell graft to a child with Fanconi anemia. This sequence uses TRBV11-2 and TRBJ2-5; no D gene is confidently identified. The CDR3 reads CASSFPYLETQYF. The nucleotides read TGTGCCAGCAGCTTTCCCTATCTTGAGACCCAGTACTTC.